This is a list of T cell receptor beta chains from one sample in a study of post-analysis software for immune sequencing data. Via MiXCR, TCRdb re-called the PCR reads, giving one row per CDR3 protein. The data hold about 570,000 distinct CDR3 sequences, with roughly 34% observed a single time. Sequences were obtained from blood. These receptor sequences come from a girl aged 2 to 17 with multiple sclerosis. CDR3s include the opening cysteine and the closing phenylalanine or tryptophan. The order of the fields is clone size, J gene, D gene, V gene, CDR3 DNA, CDR3 protein. The D gene is left open where the match is weak. Not every row has a clone size; where given, it reads once, few, many or a size class.

>NA|TRBJ2-1|TRBD2|TRBV24-1
TGTGCCACCAGTGTAAACGGGGGGTTGAATGAGCAGTTCTTC
CATSVNGGLNEQFF
>NA|TRBJ2-7|TRBD2|TRBV4-1
TGCGCCAGCAGCCAAGCGAGCGGGGGGGCTGATGAGCAGTACTTC
CASSQASGGADEQYF
>NA|TRBJ1-1|TRBD1|TRBV12-3/TRBV12-4
TGTGCCAGCAGACCCCCTTGGGACAGGGCTCCCAACACTGAAGCTTTCTTT
CASRPPWDRAPNTEAFF
>NA|TRBJ1-6|NA|TRBV6-5
TGTGCCAGCAGTTACGACGGGAATTCACCCCTCCACTTT
CASSYDGNSPLHF
>few|TRBJ2-3|TRBD1|TRBV4-1
TGCGCCAGCAGCCAAGATGCAGGGGGAGGCACAGATACGCAGTATTTT
CASSQDAGGGTDTQYF
>few|TRBJ2-7|NA|TRBV19
TGTGCCAGTAGTAGCGGGGCGTCCTACGAGCAGTACTTC
CASSSGASYEQYF
>few|TRBJ1-5|NA|TRBV10-2
TGCGCCAGCAGTGTATTTCCAGGGGTCTATAGCAATCAGCCCCAGCATTTT
CASSVFPGVYSNQPQHF
>NA|TRBJ2-7|NA|TRBV4-2
TGTGCCAGCAGTCAAGAATTGAGGCTAGCCTCCTACAATGAGCAGTACTTC
CASSQELRLASYNEQYF
>NA|TRBJ1-2|NA|TRBV5-6
TGTGCCAGCAGCACTCCTCGGAGGGCCTTCTATGGCTACACCTTC
CASSTPRRAFYGYTF
>few|TRBJ2-3|NA|TRBV6-6
TGTGCCAGCAGTTACGGTGTCCCAGATACGCAGTATTTT
CASSYGVPDTQYF
>NA|TRBJ1-1|NA|TRBV7-9
TGTGCCAGCAGGGCGGTTGATGTGGCTTTCTTT
CASRAVDVAFF
>few|TRBJ1-6|NA|TRBV5-1
TGCGCCAGCAGCTTGGAATACAGGGAATATAATTCACCCCTCCACTTT
CASSLEYREYNSPLHF
>many|TRBJ2-3|NA|TRBV6-6
TGTGCCAGCAGTTACGGTTCTAGCCGGGCAGATACGCAGTATTTT
CASSYGSSRADTQYF
>few|TRBJ1-2|NA|TRBV6-5
TGTGCCAGCAAAGGCATGCCTTCTGCCGGCTACACCTTC
CASKGMPSAGYTF
>NA|TRBJ2-1|TRBD2|TRBV6-4
TGTGCCAGCAGTTCAACTAGCGGCAATGAGCAGTTCTTC
CASSSTSGNEQFF
>few|TRBJ2-7|NA|TRBV6-1
TGTGCCAGCCAAGCCGCCTACGAGCAGTACTTC
CASQAAYEQYF
>NA|TRBJ2-5|TRBD2|TRBV7-8
TGTGCCAGCAGCTCCCGGAGCGGGGTAGGGGAGACCCAGTACTTC
CASSSRSGVGETQYF
>NA|TRBJ1-1|NA|TRBV29-1
TGCAGCGCTCTCCCCGCGGCGCGGAACACTGAAGCTTTCTTT
CSALPAARNTEAFF
>few|TRBJ2-3|NA|TRBV4-1
TGCGCCAGCAGCCAAGATTGGACGGACACAGATACGCAGTATTTT
CASSQDWTDTDTQYF
>NA|TRBJ1-6|NA|TRBV5-1
TGCGCCAGCAGCTTGCCGGGAGGGGATTCACCCCTCCACTTT
CASSLPGGDSPLHF
>NA|TRBJ2-5|NA|TRBV12-3/TRBV12-4
TGTGCCAGCAGTTTAGGTGACAAGAGAGGGGGTGGGACCCAGTACTTC
CASSLGDKRGGGTQYF
>few|TRBJ2-3|TRBD2|TRBV12-3/TRBV12-4
TGTGCCAGCAGTCCCTGGGACTACACAGATACGCAGTATTTT
CASSPWDYTDTQYF
>NA|TRBJ1-2|TRBD1|TRBV10-3
TGTGCCATCAGTGACGGACAGGAGAACTATGGCTACACCTTC
CAISDGQENYGYTF